The next 5 T cell receptor beta chains were all read from a single sample in a study of blood T cell repertoires in COVID-19. Sequencing used immunoSEQ multiplex PCR; TCRdb keeps in-frame clones, though not all of them. The table includes about 39,000 clones, roughly 87% detected once. The sequenced sample was peripheral blood. Receptors originate from a man aged 55 to 70 with acute or convalescent COVID-19.

This chain joins TRBV7-2 and TRBJ2-3, with 7 bases that match TRBD2. Per germline, CDR1 SGHTA and CDR2 FQGNSA. The CDR3 consists of 15 residues. With V trimmed by 4 bases and J by 2 bases, 6 bases remained unmatched. The CDR3, as DNA: TGTGCCAGCAGCTCCGAAGCGGGGTACACAGATACGCAGTATTTT. Translation gives CASSSEAGYTDTQYF.

The chain uses TRBV25-1 and TRBJ2-6; D unresolved. This CDR3 is 16 amino acids long. With 8 bases removed from V and 0 bases from J, the gap between germline ends came to 14 bases. Per germline, CDR1 MGHDK and CDR2 SYGVNS. The CDR3 bases are TGTGCCAGCTCTGCTCGGTTGAACTCTGGGGCCAACGTCCTGACTTTC. This gives the protein CASSARLNSGANVLTF.

This chain uses TRBV7-9 with TRBJ2-2; TRBD2 matches at 10 bases. CDR1 and CDR2 from the germline V gene are SEHNR and FQNEAQ (reference sequence). The CDR3 spans 18 residues. Trimming took 5 bases from V and 3 from J; bases not matched to a gene: 12. The chain's CDR3 is CASSPKRAGGPYTGELFF. The CDR3 DNA sequence: TGTGCCAGCAGCCCAAAGAGAGCGGGAGGGCCATACACCGGGGAGCTGTTTTTT.

The V call is TRBV24-1, the J call TRBJ2-7; D possibly corresponds to TRBD1 (5 bases). With 4 bases removed from V and 3 bases from J, the gap between germline ends came to 12 bases. Germline V gene data show CDR1 as KGHDR and CDR2 as SFDVKD. The length of the CDR3 is 14 residues. The CDR3 bases are TGTGCCACCAGTGAATCAGGTCAGGGCTACGAGCAGTACTTC. Encoded protein: CATSESGQGYEQYF.

This sequence joins TRBV7-9 and TRBJ2-3; the match to TRBD2 covers 8 bases. Germline-derived CDR1 and CDR2 are SEHNR and FQNEAQ (reference sequence). This CDR3 is built from 17 residues. The V and J ends lost 4 bases and 0 bases, in that order; junction bases with no gene match: 9. DNA for the CDR3: TGTGCCAGCAGCTATACTAGCGGTGCTGCTAGCACAGATACGCAGTATTTT. It specifies CASSYTSGAASTDTQYF.